Included here is one TCR beta chain sequence, with context. Sequencing was performed with immunoSEQ multiplex PCR; in TCRdb, only in-frame clones are kept and a portion is missing. The sample lists about 83,000 clones, roughly 91% occurring once. The germline gives CDR1 SNHLY, CDR2 FYNNEI. V dropped 4 bases and J dropped 5 bases, with 9 bases sitting between them. CDR3 length: 14 residues. The data originate from a study of control samples from healthy donors and cancer patients. The source is a man in his fifties in good health. The chain employs TRBV2 and TRBJ1-6; maybe TRBD1 (6 bases). Sequencing input: blood. CDR3 amino acids: CASSVNRDNSPLHF. The CDR3 DNA is TGTGCCAGCAGTGTGAACAGGGATAATTCACCCCTCCACTTT.